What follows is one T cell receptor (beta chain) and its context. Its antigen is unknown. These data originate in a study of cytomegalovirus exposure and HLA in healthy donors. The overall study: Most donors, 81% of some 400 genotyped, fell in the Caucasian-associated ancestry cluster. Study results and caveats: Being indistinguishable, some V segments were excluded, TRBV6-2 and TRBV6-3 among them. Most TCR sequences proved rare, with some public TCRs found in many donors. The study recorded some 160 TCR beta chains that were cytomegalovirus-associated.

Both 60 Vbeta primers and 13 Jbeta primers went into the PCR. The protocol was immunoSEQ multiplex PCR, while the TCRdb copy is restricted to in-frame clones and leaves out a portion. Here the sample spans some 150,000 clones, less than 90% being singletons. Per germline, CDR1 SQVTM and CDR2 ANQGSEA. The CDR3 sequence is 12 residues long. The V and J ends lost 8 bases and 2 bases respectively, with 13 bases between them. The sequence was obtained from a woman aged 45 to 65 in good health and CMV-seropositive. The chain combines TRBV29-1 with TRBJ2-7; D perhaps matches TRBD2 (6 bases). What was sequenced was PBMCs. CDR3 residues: CSIQEGPYEQYF. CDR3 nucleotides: TGCAGCATCCAGGAGGGCCCCTACGAGCAGTACTTC.